This is a list of T cell receptor beta chains from one sample in a study of response to subunit inactivated influenza vaccine. Each CDR3 protein gets one entry after TCRdb re-called the RT-PCR reads with MiXCR. The data contain roughly 570,000 distinct CDR3 sequences, 10% to 15% of them singletons. The material sequenced was PBMCs from blood, taken roughly 46 days after vaccination. The origin of the receptors is a man in his fifties or sixties who received an inactivated influenza vaccine. Both conserved end residues are part of each CDR3. A D gene is named only where the DNA matches it firmly. Not all rows give a size; the values are once, few, many and, for expanded clones, a class.

abundance: few; d_gene: TRBD1; j_gene: TRBJ2-7; v_gene: TRBV11-2; CDR3nt: TGTGCCAGCAGCTTAGCTCGGGACAGCCAATACGAGCAGTACTTC; CDR3aa: CASSLARDSQYEQYF
abundance: few; d_gene: -; j_gene: TRBJ1-2; v_gene: TRBV15; CDR3nt: TGTGCCACTTCTACAGGATGGGACTATGGCTACACCTTC; CDR3aa: CATSTGWDYGYTF
abundance: -; d_gene: -; j_gene: TRBJ1-5; v_gene: TRBV12-3/TRBV12-4; CDR3nt: TGTGCCAGCAGTCGGGGGTTGGGCGCTCAGCCCCAGCATTTT; CDR3aa: CASSRGLGAQPQHF
abundance: few; d_gene: -; j_gene: TRBJ1-3; v_gene: TRBV12-3/TRBV12-4; CDR3nt: TGTGCCAGCAGTTTAGTTGGGCTCCGGTATGGAAACACCATATATTTT; CDR3aa: CASSLVGLRYGNTIYF
abundance: many; d_gene: TRBD1; j_gene: TRBJ1-6; v_gene: TRBV5-1; CDR3nt: TGCGCCAGCAGCATGACAGGGGATAATTCACCCCTCCACTTT; CDR3aa: CASSMTGDNSPLHF
abundance: -; d_gene: TRBD1; j_gene: TRBJ2-7; v_gene: TRBV4-1; CDR3nt: TGCGCCAGCAGCCACCCGTGGGGCGGGACAGGGGGCTACGAGCAGTACTTC; CDR3aa: CASSHPWGGTGGYEQYF
abundance: few; d_gene: TRBD2; j_gene: TRBJ2-2; v_gene: TRBV10-3; CDR3nt: TGTGCCATCAGGGGTTCAGCGGGGGGCCCCGGGGAGCTGTTTTTT; CDR3aa: CAIRGSAGGPGELFF
abundance: many; d_gene: -; j_gene: TRBJ2-1; v_gene: TRBV5-1; CDR3nt: TGCGCCAGCAGCTTGGAGGGTCAGGGATTCAATGAGCAGTTCTTC; CDR3aa: CASSLEGQGFNEQFF
abundance: -; d_gene: -; j_gene: TRBJ1-1; v_gene: TRBV19; CDR3nt: TGTGCCAGTAGTGGACCATGGGACACTGAAGCTTTCTTT; CDR3aa: CASSGPWDTEAFF
abundance: few; d_gene: TRBD1; j_gene: TRBJ2-7; v_gene: TRBV15; CDR3nt: TGTGCCACCAGCACGGGACAGCCCTACGAGCAGTACTTC; CDR3aa: CATSTGQPYEQYF
abundance: -; d_gene: TRBD2; j_gene: TRBJ2-3; v_gene: TRBV11-2; CDR3nt: TGTGCCAGCAGCTCACCCTCGGGGTATGACGGCGGGAGTAGGCCGTATACGCAGTATTTT; CDR3aa: CASSSPSGYDGGSRPYTQYF
abundance: few; d_gene: -; j_gene: TRBJ2-5; v_gene: TRBV7-8; CDR3nt: TGTGCCAGCAGCTTAATTTTTTCAGGGAAAGAGACCCAGTACTTC; CDR3aa: CASSLIFSGKETQYF
abundance: -; d_gene: -; j_gene: TRBJ2-7; v_gene: TRBV6-1; CDR3nt: TGTGCCAGCAGCGTCCCCGGCCAGGGCTACGAGCAGTACTTC; CDR3aa: CASSVPGQGYEQYF
abundance: few; d_gene: -; j_gene: TRBJ2-7; v_gene: TRBV10-3; CDR3nt: TGTGCCATCAGTGGGCGGGAAGGCTACGAGCAGTACTTC; CDR3aa: CAISGREGYEQYF
abundance: -; d_gene: TRBD2; j_gene: TRBJ2-3; v_gene: TRBV6-1; CDR3nt: TGTGCCAGCAGTCCCCAACTAGCGGGGGGGCCGGATACGCAGTATTTT; CDR3aa: CASSPQLAGGPDTQYF
abundance: -; d_gene: TRBD1; j_gene: TRBJ1-5; v_gene: TRBV12-3/TRBV12-4; CDR3nt: TGTGCCAGCAGTACCCGACAGGGAAATCAGCCCCAGCATTTT; CDR3aa: CASSTRQGNQPQHF
abundance: -; d_gene: TRBD2; j_gene: TRBJ2-1; v_gene: TRBV7-3; CDR3nt: TGTGCCAGCAGCCCGGGGACTAGCAGTGAGCAGTTCTTC; CDR3aa: CASSPGTSSEQFF
abundance: -; d_gene: -; j_gene: TRBJ2-2; v_gene: TRBV6-1; CDR3nt: TGTGCCAGCACCCCTTTACCGGTTGGCGTTTCCAATGTGCTGTTTTTT; CDR3aa: CASTPLPVGVSNVLFF
abundance: few; d_gene: -; j_gene: TRBJ2-1; v_gene: TRBV20-1; CDR3nt: TGCAGTGCGCTTCCCTTTAGACAGAACAATGAGCAGTTCTTC; CDR3aa: CSALPFRQNNEQFF
abundance: -; d_gene: -; j_gene: TRBJ2-1; v_gene: TRBV20-1; CDR3nt: TGCAGTGCTGCCCGGGACCCCAATGAGCAGTTCTTC; CDR3aa: CSAARDPNEQFF
abundance: -; d_gene: TRBD1; j_gene: TRBJ1-1; v_gene: TRBV2; CDR3nt: TGTGCCAGCACAGGGACAGGGAACACTGAAGCTTTCTTT; CDR3aa: CASTGTGNTEAFF
abundance: -; d_gene: -; j_gene: TRBJ2-1; v_gene: TRBV6-1; CDR3nt: TGTGCCAGCAGACATAGGGGGGGAACCGCCGGCAATGAGCAGTTCTTC; CDR3aa: CASRHRGGTAGNEQFF
abundance: few; d_gene: TRBD2; j_gene: TRBJ2-1; v_gene: TRBV28; CDR3nt: TGTGCCAGCAGTTTAGGGCTAGCGGGGACTGGGGAGCAGTTCTTC; CDR3aa: CASSLGLAGTGEQFF
abundance: -; d_gene: -; j_gene: TRBJ2-5; v_gene: TRBV2; CDR3nt: TGTGCCAGCAGTGACCGGGACAACACTCGGGCCGCGGAGACCCAGTACTTC; CDR3aa: CASSDRDNTRAAETQYF
abundance: few; d_gene: -; j_gene: TRBJ2-1; v_gene: TRBV4-2; CDR3nt: TGTGCCAGCAGCCAAGAGTCAGGCGTCAATGAGCAGTTCTTC; CDR3aa: CASSQESGVNEQFF
abundance: -; d_gene: TRBD1; j_gene: TRBJ2-5; v_gene: TRBV12-3/TRBV12-4; CDR3nt: TGTGCCAGCAGTTTAGAAGCGGGACAGGGGGAGACCCAGTACTTC; CDR3aa: CASSLEAGQGETQYF
abundance: -; d_gene: TRBD2; j_gene: TRBJ2-2; v_gene: TRBV9; CDR3nt: TGTGCCAGCACTCCGTTCGTCGCGGGAGAGGCCACCGGGGAGCTGTTTTTT; CDR3aa: CASTPFVAGEATGELFF
abundance: few; d_gene: TRBD2; j_gene: TRBJ2-2; v_gene: TRBV4-3; CDR3nt: TGCGCCAGCAGCCAAGAGGTAGCGGGGGGCACCGGGGAGCTGTTTTTT; CDR3aa: CASSQEVAGGTGELFF
abundance: many; d_gene: -; j_gene: TRBJ2-7; v_gene: TRBV20-1; CDR3nt: TGCAGTGCTGCCCGTGAAGAAGAGCAGTACTTC; CDR3aa: CSAAREEEQYF
abundance: many; d_gene: -; j_gene: TRBJ2-1; v_gene: TRBV20-1; CDR3nt: TGCAGGGCCGGGGGTGAGCAGTTCTTC; CDR3aa: CRAGGEQFF
abundance: few; d_gene: -; j_gene: TRBJ1-2; v_gene: TRBV4-3; CDR3nt: TGCGCCAGCAGCGCCACAGGAGCTAACTATGGCTACACCTTC; CDR3aa: CASSATGANYGYTF
abundance: few; d_gene: -; j_gene: TRBJ2-7; v_gene: TRBV20-1; CDR3nt: TGCAGTGCCAGGATACAGCGGTTCTCCTACGAGCAGTACTTC; CDR3aa: CSARIQRFSYEQYF
abundance: few; d_gene: TRBD2; j_gene: TRBJ2-1; v_gene: TRBV7-2; CDR3nt: TGTGCCAGCAGTCCCGGGGGGGTCGTTTCCCATGAGCAGTTCTTC; CDR3aa: CASSPGGVVSHEQFF
abundance: -; d_gene: TRBD2; j_gene: TRBJ2-7; v_gene: TRBV7-2; CDR3nt: TGTGCCAGCAGCTATAGCGGGGCCTCCTACGAGCAGTACTTC; CDR3aa: CASSYSGASYEQYF